What follows are 8 T cell receptor beta chains derived from one specimen sequenced in a study of blood T cells in healthy people across ages. The authors ran a second PCR of roughly 6 to 11 cycles using a sample-barcoded 5' primer and a J-beta primer mix. MiXCR was run by TCRdb on the 5' RACE reads, yielding one entry per CDR3 protein. Among 700,000 to 900,000 distinct CDR3 sequences, roughly 26% were seen once, and the ten largest hold around 2.9%. These data were also reused for a study on T cells of mothers and their children.

The sequencing sample was made of blood. These receptors originate from a boy between 10 and 17 years old in good health.

The DNA for the CDR3 is TGTGCCAGCAGCTTGGGAGCCGTTGAGCAGTTCTTC. This translates into CASSLGAVEQFF. The chain recombines TRBV5-5 with TRBJ2-1; D is uncertain. The ends were cut back, 0 bases at V and 9 bases at J, with 7 bases in the middle. The CDR3 runs 12 residues. Germline values: CDR1 SGHKS, CDR2 YYEKEE (reference sequence).

This sequence joins TRBV6-1 and TRBJ1-3; D is unclear. The CDR3 sequence is 16 residues long. Trimming left V 4 bases short and J 0 bases short, with 13 bases between. In germline, CDR1 is MNHNS, CDR2 SASEGT. The CDR3, as DNA: TGTGCCAGCAGTGCCCTGCGGGAGCACTCTGGAAACACCATATATTTT. Its translation is CASSALREHSGNTIYF.

V usage is TRBV2 and J usage is TRBJ2-3; TRBD1 is a possible D gene (6 bases). The CDR3 sequence is 15 residues long. CDR1 is SNHLY and CDR2 is FYNNEI in the germline V gene. V shed 0 bases and J shed 3 bases, with 10 bases lying between them. The chain's CDR3 is CASSEARQGTDTQYF. CDR3 nucleotide sequence: TGTGCCAGCAGTGAAGCCAGGCAGGGGACAGATACGCAGTATTTT. Drawing the rest from reference TRBV2 and TRBJ2-3, the complete variable domain is EPEVTQTPSHQVTQMGQEVILRCVPISNHLYFYWYRQILGQKVEFLVSFYNNEISEKSEIFDDQFSVERPDGSNFTLKIRSTKLEDSAMYFCASSEARQGTDTQYFGPGTRLTVL.

CDR3 coding DNA: TGCAGCCCGACAGGGGGAAGTGAAAAACTGTTTTTT. Encoded protein: CSPTGGSEKLFF. This chain uses TRBV29-1 with TRBJ1-4; 9 bases align to TRBD1. Germline CDR1 is SQVTM and CDR2 is ANQGSEA. V was pared by 8 bases and J by 7 bases, with 5 bases of the junction left unmatched. CDR3 length equals 12 residues.

The J gene is TRBJ2-5, the V gene TRBV27; TRBD2 matches 8 bases. Judging by the DNA end, TRBJ2-1 fits better; the J call may be wrong. The germline V gene encodes CDR1 MNHEY and CDR2 SMNVEV (reference sequence). The CDR3 is 16 residues long. The chain's CDR3 is CASSYYRGGSSDEQFF. In DNA form, the CDR3 reads TGTGCCAGCAGTTACTATCGCGGGGGGTCTAGCGATGAGCAGTTCTTC.

The table lists this clonotype with a few counts. The chain links TRBV2 to TRBJ2-7; D possibly corresponds to TRBD2 (5 bases). V shed 1 base and J shed 3 bases, with 13 bases lying between them. The CDR3 contains 15 residues. CDR1 and CDR2 (germline): SNHLY, FYNNEI. CDR3 coding DNA: TGTGCCAGCAGTGAAGAGGGAGCTAGATTCTACGAGCAGTACTTC. It translates to CASSEEGARFYEQYF.

The chain recombines TRBV5-1 with TRBJ2-5, with D hard to call. CDR1 is SGHRS, CDR2 YFSETQ, per germline. This CDR3 is 15 amino acids long. The V gene lost 4 bases and the J gene lost 1 base, with 14 bases spanning the gap. In nucleotides, the CDR3 is TGCGCCAGCAGCCCTAAATGGGCAGTCCAAGAGACCCAGTACTTC. Protein sequence: CASSPKWAVQETQYF.

This clonotype was counted a few times. In DNA form, the CDR3 reads TGCGCCAGCAGCCAAGAATGGACAGAATCCTACGAGCAGTACTTC. Translation gives CASSQEWTESYEQYF. This chain connects TRBV4-1 to TRBJ2-7, with D perhaps matching TRBD1 (6 bases). There are 15 residues in the CDR3. Per germline, CDR1 MGHRA and CDR2 YSYEKL. Trimming removed 0 bases at V and 1 base at J, with 10 bases between.